The T cell receptor beta chain under discussion was sequenced for a study of Ad26.COV2.S vaccination and SARS-CoV-2 variants. This clone was recorded a few times. Its antigen is still unknown. Points from the study as a whole: Vaccine and placebo recipients had similar non-spike TCR breadth.

The table came from immunoSEQ multiplex PCR; TCRdb's copy has only in-frame clones and leaves some out. The table lists some 500,000 clones, roughly 87% of them singletons. The treatment here: some 20 received Ad26.COV2.S at low or high dose, single or two shots; roughly five received placebo; per-sample allocation not given. Sampling took place 63 days after the first vaccine or placebo injection. The individual, an adult aged 18-55 years, was a donor in Boston. V lost 7 bases to trimming and J lost 10 bases; unmatched junction nucleotides: 4. CDR3 size: 13 residues. The germline CDR1 and CDR2 sequences are MNHEY and SMNVEV (reference sequence).

The V and J genes are TRBV27 and TRBJ1-6; TRBD1 matches 10 bases. Material: peripheral blood, obtained in a trial of Ad26.COV2.S vaccine versus placebo. This TCR was sampled from a person between 18 and 65 years old who received the Ad26.COV2.S COVID-19 vaccine or a placebo. Written as DNA, the CDR3 is TGTGCCAGCACCGGGACAGGGGAATCACCCCTCCACTTT. Encoded protein: CASTGTGESPLHF.